These 26 T cell receptor beta chains share one sample of origin, sequenced in a study of CD8 T cells in ankylosing spondylitis. Their cognate antigens are unknown. Findings and caveats of the study: The study identified a TCR beta motif of roughly eight highly homologous variants that appeared characteristic of ankylosing spondylitis blood.

TCRdb used MiXCR to reprocess the 5' RACE reads, holding one entry per CDR3 protein. The profile shows about 420,000 distinct CDR3 sequences, 20% to 25% of them singletons. Specimen: blood, either unsorted or a sorted T cell fraction (not recorded which). The receptors here all came from a male donor with ankylosing spondylitis.

V gene TRBV28 combines with J gene TRBJ1-5; tentatively, D is TRBD1 (6 bases). V lost 8 bases and J 5 bases, leaving 19 bases between the germline ends. Per the germline V gene, CDR1 is MDHEN and CDR2 is SYDVKM. This CDR3 comprises 15 residues. The CDR3 DNA sequence: TGTGCCAGCGGCCTCGGAGGGGGGGGATATCAGCCCCAGCATTTT. Protein: CASGLGGGGYQPQHF.

This chain uses TRBV11-1 with TRBJ2-3; tentative D call: TRBD2 (5 bases). Trimming cost V 3 bases and J 5 bases, with 15 bases left between them. The germline gives CDR1 SGHAT, CDR2 FQDESV (reference sequence). CDR3 length: 15 residues. CDR3 DNA sequence: TGTGCCAGCAGCTTTCTTAGGCCAGGAGGAGATACGCAGTATTTT. Its translation: CASSFLRPGGDTQYF.

This clonotype has only a few counts. The J gene is TRBJ1-1, the V gene TRBV29-1; no clear D gene. Trimming cost V 4 bases and J 13 bases, with 16 bases left between them. The germline gives CDR1 SQVTM, CDR2 ANQGSEA. The CDR3 is made up of 11 amino acids. CDR3 region: CSVAPYYEIFF. CDR3 nucleotides: TGCAGCGTTGCCCCCTACTACGAGATTTTCTTT. The entire variable domain, with the rest obtained from reference TRBV29-1 and TRBJ1-1, is as follows: SAVISQKPSRDICQRGTSLTIQCQVDSQVTMMFWYRQQPGQSLTLIATANQGSEATYESGFVIDKFPISRPNLTFSTLTVSNMSPEDSSIYLCSVAPYYEIFFGQGTRLTVV.

The CDR3 loop is CASSRDREREQYF. Written as DNA, the CDR3 is TGTGCCAGCAGTAGGGACAGGGAGCGCGAGCAGTACTTC. This chain connects TRBV12-3 or TRBV12-4 to TRBJ2-7; TRBD1 matches 9 bases. Trimming cost V 5 bases and J 6 bases; bases outside gene matches: 5. The CDR3 has 13 residues.

This clonotype was picked up a small number of times. The rearrangement joins TRBV29-1 to TRBJ1-5; D gene uncertain. Germline V gene data show CDR1 as SQVTM and CDR2 as ANQGSEA. This CDR3 contains 12 residues. The V and J ends lost 6 bases and 3 bases respectively, with 9 bases between them. Here the CDR3 DNA reads TGCAGCGTCCGGGTTTCCAATCAGCCCCAGCATTTT. Translated, it gives CSVRVSNQPQHF.

This clonotype was counted only a few times. The gene calls are TRBV7-9 and TRBJ2-2; 9 bases line up with TRBD2. The V and J ends lost 2 bases and 5 bases, in that order; junction bases with no gene match: 3. Germline V gives CDR1 SEHNR, CDR2 FQNEAQ (reference sequence). This CDR3 contains 15 residues. The CDR3 spells CASSLYGLATGELFF. The CDR3, as DNA: TGTGCCAGCAGCTTATACGGACTAGCGACCGGGGAGCTGTTTTTT.

The genes are TRBV6-2 or TRBV6-3 and TRBJ2-7, with 8 positions matching TRBD1. The length of the CDR3 is 18 residues. Germline CDR1 is MNHEY and CDR2 is SVGEGT. Trimming removed 6 bases from V and 1 base from J; junction bases left unmatched: 17. CDR3 coding DNA: TGTGCCAGCAGATCAGGGGGCTTTAACTTTACGACATCCTACGAGCAGTACTTC. Encoded protein: CASRSGGFNFTTSYEQYF.

The rearrangement uses TRBV10-3 and TRBJ1-6, with D unclear. The CDR3 length is 15 residues. Trimming took off 0 bases at V and 5 bases at J, with 8 bases between the two ends. The germline gives CDR1 ENHRY, CDR2 SYGVKD. CDR3 DNA sequence: TGTGCCATCAGTGAGTCGACACGGAATAATTCACCCCTCCACTTT. This translates into CAISESTRNNSPLHF.

This clonotype has only a few counts. This chain joins TRBV20-1 and TRBJ1-1, with no clear D. This CDR3 has 14 residues. Germline V gene data show CDR1 as DFQATT and CDR2 as SNEGSKA (reference sequence). The V gene lost 3 bases and the J gene lost 0 bases, with 11 bases spanning the gap. CDR3 DNA: TGCAGTGCTAGCCCGGGCAGGTTGAACACTGAAGCTTTCTTT. Encoded protein: CSASPGRLNTEAFF.

The chain is built from TRBV12-3 or TRBV12-4 and TRBJ1-1; a weak D match, TRBD1 (5 bases). There are 16 residues in the CDR3. V lost 7 bases, J lost 1 base, and 19 bases lay in between. CDR3 region: CASTSGIGGSNTEAFF. CDR3 sequence (DNA): TGTGCCAGCACCTCGGGGATTGGGGGTTCGAACACTGAAGCTTTCTTT.

In DNA form, the CDR3 reads TGTGCCAGTAGTATAGATCGGTGGACAGGGGGCGAGGGCTACACCTTC. Its translation is CASSIDRWTGGEGYTF. This sequence joins TRBV19 and TRBJ1-2; 11 nucleotides align to TRBD1. J gave up 8 bases and V 0 bases, and 8 bases lay outside the gene matches. From germline, CDR1 is LNHDA and CDR2 SQIVND (reference sequence). The CDR3 length is 16 residues.

The chain carries TRBV19 and TRBJ2-7; D uncertain. The V gene's germline CDR1 is LNHDA and CDR2 SQIVND (reference sequence). CDR3 length equals 14 residues. V was shortened by 4 bases and J by 5 bases, with 15 bases between the two germline ends. The CDR3 coding sequence is TGTGCCAGTAGTACCAACCTACAGATCCACGAGCAGTACTTC. Protein: CASSTNLQIHEQYF.

This clonotype was counted between two and nine times. This chain uses TRBV6-1 with TRBJ2-4; D might be TRBD1 (7 bases). With 6 bases removed from V and 6 bases from J, the gap between germline ends came to 15 bases. Germline V gene lookup returns CDR1 MNHNS and CDR2 SASEGT. CDR3 length: 14 amino acids. This CDR3 is CASRHDREANIQYF. The CDR3 bases are TGTGCCAGCAGACACGACAGGGAGGCAAACATTCAGTACTTC.

The chain combines TRBV3-1 with TRBJ1-3; D is unclear. Germline CDR1 reads LGHDT; CDR2 reads YNNKEL (reference sequence). This CDR3 region has 15 residues. Trimming removed 0 bases at V and 0 bases at J, with 6 bases between. The chain's CDR3 is CASSQDLVSGNTIYF. The CDR3 DNA follows: TGTGCCAGCAGCCAAGATCTGGTCTCTGGAAACACCATATATTTT.

This clonotype was detected only a few times. J is TRBJ2-7 and V is TRBV19; 9 nucleotides line up with TRBD1. J was trimmed by 1 base and V by 5 bases; bases with no gene match: 6. The CDR3 has 15 residues. Germline CDR1 reads LNHDA; CDR2 reads SQIVND (reference sequence). The CDR3 spells CASSHDRGYSYEQYF. The CDR3 DNA is TGTGCCAGTAGTCACGACAGGGGGTATTCCTACGAGCAGTACTTC.

The rearrangement uses TRBV24-1 and TRBJ2-2, with 15 bases aligning to TRBD2. There are 17 residues in the CDR3. Germline V gives CDR1 KGHDR, CDR2 SFDVKD. V trimming: 9 bases; J trimming: 0 bases; junction bases outside the gene matches: 4. The CDR3 region is CATQGLAGGPNTGELFF. DNA of the CDR3: TGTGCCACCCAGGGACTAGCGGGAGGTCCGAACACCGGGGAGCTGTTTTTT.

This clonotype has just a few counts. The chain has TRBV18 and TRBJ2-5; D gene unclear. V lost 2 bases to trimming and J lost 5 bases, with 12 bases between them. The length of the CDR3 is 14 residues. CDR1 is KGHSH and CDR2 is LQKENI in the germline V gene. The CDR3: CASSPNRAWETQYF. As DNA, the CDR3 is TGTGCCAGCTCACCAAATCGGGCTTGGGAGACCCAGTACTTC.

The V gene is TRBV20-1, the J gene TRBJ2-2, with TRBD2 matching over 7 bases. V lost 6 bases and J lost 4; bases outside the gene matches: 14. This CDR3 region has 16 residues. Germline CDR1 DFQATT, CDR2 SNEGSKA (reference sequence). Written as DNA, the CDR3 is TGCAGTGCCCTAGGGATGGCGGGAGTAAGCACCGGGGAGCTGTTTTTT. Amino acid sequence: CSALGMAGVSTGELFF.

In its sample, this clonotype was seen once. The chain is built from TRBV6-4 and TRBJ2-7; 11 bases agree with TRBD2. The CDR3 has 15 residues. CDR1 is MRHNA and CDR2 is SNTAGT in the germline V gene. V gave up 0 bases and J gave up 6 bases; unmatched junction bases: 4. The CDR3: CASSDSGLADCEQYF. DNA for the CDR3: TGTGCCAGCAGTGACTCGGGACTAGCGGATTGCGAGCAGTACTTC.

This clonotype was picked up a small number of times. The V gene is TRBV10-3, the J gene TRBJ2-2, with 12 bases aligning to TRBD2. J gave up 2 bases and V 3 bases, and 1 base lay outside the gene matches. This CDR3 has 16 residues. Germline V gene sequence: CDR1 ENHRY, CDR2 SYGVKD. The CDR3 DNA is TGTGCCATCAGTGAAGGACTAGCGGGAAACACCGGGGAGCTGTTTTTT. Amino acid sequence: CAISEGLAGNTGELFF.

This clonotype was seen a few times. This chain uses TRBV12-3 or TRBV12-4 with TRBJ1-5; 7 bases map to TRBD1. The V gene end was trimmed by 6 bases and the J gene end by 4 bases; junction bases not matched to a gene: 9. This CDR3 comprises 15 residues. The CDR3 region is CASSLQGQRNQPQHF. The CDR3 nucleotides are TGTGCCAGCAGCCTCCAGGGACAGAGGAATCAGCCCCAGCATTTT.

This chain links TRBV20-1 with TRBJ2-7; 12 bases are a match to TRBD2. J gave up 3 bases and V 6 bases, and 6 bases lay outside the gene matches. This CDR3 has 14 residues. The germline gives CDR1 DFQATT, CDR2 SNEGSKA (reference sequence). CDR3 sequence reads: CSAYETSGSYEQYF. The CDR3 DNA follows: TGCAGTGCCTACGAGACTAGCGGGAGCTACGAGCAGTACTTC.

This clonotype has more than one count but fewer than ten. The V call is TRBV29-1, the J call TRBJ1-1; D not certain. Trimming took 7 bases from V and 5 from J, leaving 8 bases between them. This CDR3 region has 10 residues. Germline V gene lookup returns CDR1 SQVTM and CDR2 ANQGSEA. Written as DNA, the CDR3 is TGCAGCGCTAGGAGTACTGAAGCTTTCTTT. This codes for CSARSTEAFF.

This clonotype appeared many times. The V gene is TRBV3-1, the J gene TRBJ2-7, with TRBD2 matching over 7 bases. The ends lost 4 bases at V and 6 bases at J; junction bases unmatched: 6. The CDR3 spans 13 residues. Germline V gives CDR1 LGHDT, CDR2 YNNKEL (reference sequence). In DNA form, the CDR3 reads TGTGCCAGCAGCCCCAGCGGGGTCGGCGAGCAGTACTTC. Its protein product is CASSPSGVGEQYF.

The V and J genes are TRBV5-1 and TRBJ2-2; 10 nucleotides agree with TRBD2. Germline lookup yields CDR1 SGHRS and CDR2 YFSETQ. The CDR3 totals 17 residues. V gave up 4 bases and J gave up 5 bases; unmatched junction bases: 11. The chain's CDR3 is CASSPVGAGGRTGELFF. In DNA, the CDR3 is TGCGCCAGCAGCCCCGTTGGAGCGGGAGGGAGAACCGGGGAGCTGTTTTTT.

The DNA for the CDR3 is TGTGCCAGCAGTGAATTGCCCAGCTACGAGCAGTACTTC. Translated: CASSELPSYEQYF. V is TRBV25-1 and J is TRBJ2-7, with D unresolved. The CDR3 runs 13 residues. Germline values: CDR1 MGHDK, CDR2 SYGVNS. The V gene lost 1 base and the J gene lost 3 bases, with 7 bases spanning the gap.